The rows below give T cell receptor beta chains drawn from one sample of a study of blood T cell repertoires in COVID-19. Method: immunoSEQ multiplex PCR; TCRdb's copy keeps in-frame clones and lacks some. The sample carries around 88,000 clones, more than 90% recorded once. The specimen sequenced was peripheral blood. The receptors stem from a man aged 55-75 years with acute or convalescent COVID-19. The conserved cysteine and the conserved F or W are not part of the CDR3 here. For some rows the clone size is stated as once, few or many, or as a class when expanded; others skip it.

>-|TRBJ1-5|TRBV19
ASSTWDRGANQPQH
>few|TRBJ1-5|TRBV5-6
ASSSSRGNNQPQH
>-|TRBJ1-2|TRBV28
ASLGTMSSPSYGYT
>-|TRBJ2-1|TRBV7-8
ASSLVGTSGNEQF
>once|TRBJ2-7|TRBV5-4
ASSLGFGTGAYEQY
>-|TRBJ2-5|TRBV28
ASSLTGLAGGEETQY
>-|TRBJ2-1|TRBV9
ASSAISGNPGNEQF
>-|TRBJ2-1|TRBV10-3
AISELAGGSNEQF
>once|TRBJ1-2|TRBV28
ASSLIQGAPRYYGYT
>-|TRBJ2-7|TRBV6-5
ASRPRLDYEQY
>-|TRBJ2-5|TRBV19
ASSTSSVQETQY
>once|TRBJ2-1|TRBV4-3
ASSQGRLSSYNEQF
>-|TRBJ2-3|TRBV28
ASSLPRTSGSTDTQY
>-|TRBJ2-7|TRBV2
ASGQVSYEQY
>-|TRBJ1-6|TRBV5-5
ASSLVPLVGGGNSPLH
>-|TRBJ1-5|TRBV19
ASSMWLEDQPQH
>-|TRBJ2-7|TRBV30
AWRPPALYEQY
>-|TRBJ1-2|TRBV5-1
ASSLEGANGYT
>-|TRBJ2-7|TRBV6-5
ASSPGTGGPYEQY
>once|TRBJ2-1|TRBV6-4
ASSLGQGMDEQF
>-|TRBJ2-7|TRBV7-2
ASSFGRETYEQY
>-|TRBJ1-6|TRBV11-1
ASSSRGNNSPLH
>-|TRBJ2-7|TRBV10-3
AISEFGQQGEQY
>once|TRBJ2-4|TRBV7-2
ASSKQAGQGKNIQY
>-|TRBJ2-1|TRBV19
ASSANGGYEQF
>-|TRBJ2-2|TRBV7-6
ATRQGYTTGELF
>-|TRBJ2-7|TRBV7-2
ASSFASGSYEQY
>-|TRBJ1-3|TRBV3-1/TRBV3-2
ASSQDSTGGNTIY
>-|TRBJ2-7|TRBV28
ASSLSPGGPGEQY
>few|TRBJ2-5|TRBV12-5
ASGPGQRTGETQY
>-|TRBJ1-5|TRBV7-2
ASSLDDGEPQH
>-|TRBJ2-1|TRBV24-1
ATSDFGGGNEQF
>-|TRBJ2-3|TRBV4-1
ASSQDGTGGGADTQY
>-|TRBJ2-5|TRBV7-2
ASSLVWRSSGRPETQY
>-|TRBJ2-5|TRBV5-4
ASSLHGTGGVQY
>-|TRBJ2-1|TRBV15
ATSPGAGGPNEQF
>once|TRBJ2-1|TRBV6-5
ASSYGGGWDNEQF
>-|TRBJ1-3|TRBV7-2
ASSLDRAFSGNTIY
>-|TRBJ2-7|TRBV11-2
ASSLGGGEQY
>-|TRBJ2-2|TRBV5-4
ASSRGTGELF
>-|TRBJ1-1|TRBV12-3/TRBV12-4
ASSLTGNTEAF
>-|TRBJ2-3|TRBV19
ASSGQGGTDTQY
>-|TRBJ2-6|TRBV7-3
ASSPRVNSGANVLT
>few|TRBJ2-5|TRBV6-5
ASSLTTEPWETQY
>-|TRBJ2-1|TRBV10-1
ASSESPVGQGFEQF
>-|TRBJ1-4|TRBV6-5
ASSSWGGLKEKLF
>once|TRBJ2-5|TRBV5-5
ASRLQVGQETQY
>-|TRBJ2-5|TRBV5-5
ASSGGTANQETQY
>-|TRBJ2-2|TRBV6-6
ASAGTGVAGGELF
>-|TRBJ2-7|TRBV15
ATSRDPDSSNEQY
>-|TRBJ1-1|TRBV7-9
ASSLGGTGADTEAF
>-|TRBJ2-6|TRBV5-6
ASSLAGIGANVLT
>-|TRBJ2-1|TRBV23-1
ARPTPRGPRQF
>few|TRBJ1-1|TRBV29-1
SVEDGAF
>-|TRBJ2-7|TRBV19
ASSLTPGLDTEQY
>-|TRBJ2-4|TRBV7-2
ASSLFLGQGSIQY
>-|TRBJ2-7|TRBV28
ASSRRPGASSYEQY
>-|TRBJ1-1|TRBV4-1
ASSQEMEMNTEAF
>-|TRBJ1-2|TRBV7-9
ASSLDRGGGYT
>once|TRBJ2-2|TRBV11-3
ASSSHSGTSGRADTGELF